Listed below are T cell receptor beta chains from one sample, sequenced in a study of T cells in localized non-small cell lung cancer. The repertoire was sequenced with immunoSEQ multiplex PCR; TCRdb's copy has only in-frame clones and lacks some. This table holds more than 45,000 clones, about 85% found once. The starting material was PBMCs, obtained before any cancer treatment. The receptors come from a man between 40 and 75 years old with stage II lung adenocarcinoma. Each CDR3 is given with its conserved first and last residue. Each record gives: V gene, J gene, CDR3 protein.

TRBV5-1	TRBJ2-7	CASSQQGAKGEQYF
TRBV5-1	TRBJ2-5	CASSLVTQYF
TRBV5-8	TRBJ2-2	CASPPSGRNTGELFF
TRBV18	TRBJ1-2	CASSTPDRGADGYTF
TRBV6-5	TRBJ2-7	CASSPRTGLEQYF
TRBV10-3	TRBJ1-1	CAIRVRQDNTEAFF
TRBV30	TRBJ2-1	CAWSVPPRGGKGNEQFF
TRBV19	TRBJ1-1	CASSTGQGGVAFF
TRBV5-1	TRBJ1-3	CASRSSVRGDTIYF
TRBV6-5	TRBJ1-2	CASSSRGEGVYGYTF
TRBV10-3	TRBJ2-1	CAISESGDPGGDEQFF
TRBV6-5	TRBJ1-1	CASRPDRGRDTEAFF
TRBV11-3	TRBJ2-2	CASSFSGGTGELFF
TRBV5-1	TRBJ1-2	CASSLSPDLSAGYTF
TRBV6-5	TRBJ1-2	CASRGRRGSNYGYTF
TRBV6-5	TRBJ1-2	CASSPRRFDYGYTF
TRBV28	TRBJ2-2	CASSPGGAHTGELFF
TRBV5-1	TRBJ2-1	CASSYPDGGGLYNEQFF
TRBV19	TRBJ1-2	CASSIDSVNYGYTF
TRBV28	TRBJ1-6	CASTSPSTGGSPLHF
TRBV6-6	TRBJ2-3	CASSYRAGRDTQYF
TRBV10-3	TRBJ2-2	CATTLDRANTGELFF
TRBV2	TRBJ1-1	CASSDGYTEAFF
TRBV5-6	TRBJ2-1	CASSLVALSSYNEQFF
TRBV11-3	TRBJ2-3	CASSLSSTSTDTQYF
TRBV28	TRBJ1-2	CASSPGQPPYGYTF
TRBV19	TRBJ2-2	CASSSPSGSGELFF
TRBV29-1	TRBJ2-3	CSVGPRTDYTQYF
TRBV19	TRBJ1-1	CASKTGNTEAFF
TRBV25-1	TRBJ1-2	CASRPPRAWGYTF
TRBV6-5	TRBJ1-3	CASSYGDNSGNTIYF
TRBV5-1	TRBJ1-5	CASSLIVGQPQHF
TRBV5-5	TRBJ2-1	CASSLGGYNEQFF
TRBV6-5	TRBJ2-3	CASSLGPPGDTQYF
TRBV2	TRBJ2-3	CASSERGGSTDTQYF
TRBV29-1	TRBJ1-2	CSVEDLQRAGYGYTF
TRBV9	TRBJ2-1	CASSVAVRQGADEQFF
TRBV4-1	TRBJ2-5	CASSHSGTGGETQYF
TRBV5-4	TRBJ2-2	CASSWRGTGELFF
TRBV5-1	TRBJ1-4	CASRPDNEKLFF
TRBV19	TRBJ2-2	CASSIAGNTGELFF
TRBV5-1	TRBJ2-5	CASSSPGDRRETQYF
TRBV7-2	TRBJ2-1	CASSPDLNEQFF
TRBV29-1	TRBJ2-3	CSVAGFTDTQYF
TRBV13	TRBJ1-2	CASSLGLINYGYTF
TRBV27	TRBJ2-5	CASSSPTRQETQYF
TRBV6-1	TRBJ2-5	CASRGGLPTYF
TRBV9	TRBJ1-4	CASSFRTGNNEKLFF